The entry that follows covers one T cell receptor beta chain sequence. Its antigen is undetermined. The sample originates from a study of OX40 agonist ivuxolimab in advanced cancers. Study findings and constraints: CD4+ and CD8+ T cells in blood underwent clonal expansion by week 6 at 0.1 to 3.0 mg/kg. In the expanded peripheral T cells, antigen specificity was never determined.

No patient had autoimmune disease or received systemic immunosuppression. The CDR3 length is 14 residues. Assay used: immunoSEQ multiplex PCR; TCRdb lists only in-frame clones, some missing. The top ten clones hold 0.7% to 0.95% of a sample with about 98,000 clones, approximately 91% of them seen once. The source of this sequence is an adult with an advanced solid tumor such as melanoma, head and neck, liver or kidney cancer. The source was CD4+ or CD8+ T cells sorted from blood, collected in a trial of the OX40 agonist ivuxolimab. The chain carries TRBV12-2 and TRBJ1-5. TRBV12-2 is termed a pseudogene. The chain's CDR3 is CASRPGHFNQPQHF. The CDR3, as DNA: TGTGCAAGTCGCCCCGGGCACTTCAATCAGCCCCAGCATTTT.